Ten or more counts support the clone carrying this T cell receptor beta chain. The sample is drawn from a study of T cells in Graves' hyperthyroidism and ophthalmopathy. The source material, RNA transcripts, was used to amplify TCR beta CDR3 regions. RT-PCR in the first round (using the HTBI primer set) targeted the TCR CDR3. TCRdb itself ran the multiplex PCR reads through MiXCR, one entry per CDR3 protein. This sample carries hundreds of thousands of distinct CDR3 sequences, approximately 14% of them seen once, and the ten largest clones take 11% to 15%. Exclusion followed for patients with uncontrolled infection, other autoimmune disease, pregnancy or lactation. The sequence was obtained from a woman aged 18-29 years with Graves' hyperthyroidism. The material sequenced was blood.

This CDR3 reads CSVEGLPGQQLEQYF. Here the CDR3 DNA reads TGCAGCGTTGAAGGCTTACCGGGACAACAACTGGAGCAGTACTTC. The rearrangement links TRBV29-1 to TRBJ2-7, with D possibly matching TRBD1 (6 bases). This CDR3 has 15 residues. Trimming left V 1 base short and J 7 bases short, with 20 bases between. CDR1 is SQVTM and CDR2 is ANQGSEA in the germline V gene.